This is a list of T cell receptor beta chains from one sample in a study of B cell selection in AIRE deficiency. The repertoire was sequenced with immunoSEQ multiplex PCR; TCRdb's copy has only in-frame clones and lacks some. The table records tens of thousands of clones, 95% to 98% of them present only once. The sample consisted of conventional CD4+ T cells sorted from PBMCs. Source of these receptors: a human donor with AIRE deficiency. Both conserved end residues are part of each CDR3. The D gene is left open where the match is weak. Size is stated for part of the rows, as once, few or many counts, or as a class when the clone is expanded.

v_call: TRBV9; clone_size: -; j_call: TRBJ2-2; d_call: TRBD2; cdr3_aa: CASSARGGLAEGRPTKPNTGELFF; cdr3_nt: TGTGCCAGCAGCGCGAGGGGGGGACTAGCAGAGGGTCGACCCACGAAGCCGAACACCGGGGAGCTGTTTTTT
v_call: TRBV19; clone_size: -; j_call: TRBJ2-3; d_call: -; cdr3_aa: CASSETRGDTQYF; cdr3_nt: TGTGCCAGTAGCGAGACTAGAGGAGATACGCAGTATTTT
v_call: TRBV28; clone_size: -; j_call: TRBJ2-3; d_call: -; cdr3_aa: CASSTSGLGATDTQYF; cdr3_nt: -
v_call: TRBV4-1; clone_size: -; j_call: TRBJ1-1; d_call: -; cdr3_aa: CASSQGPGLGTEAFF; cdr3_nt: TGCGCCAGCAGCCAAGGCCCAGGTTTAGGCACTGAAGCTTTCTTT
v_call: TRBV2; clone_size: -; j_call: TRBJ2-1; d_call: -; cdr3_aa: CASSDYRSSYNEQFF; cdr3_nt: TGTGCCAGCAGTGACTACAGGAGCTCCTACAATGAGCAGTTCTTC
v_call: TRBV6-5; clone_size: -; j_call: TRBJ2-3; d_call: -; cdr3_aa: CASSYSAGLGTDTQYF; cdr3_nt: TGTGCCAGCAGTTACTCTGCGGGATTGGGCACAGATACGCAGTATTTT
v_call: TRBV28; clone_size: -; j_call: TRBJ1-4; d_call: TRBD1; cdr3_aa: CASSLGGGKRGKLFF; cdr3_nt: TGTGCCAGCAGTTTAGGAGGGGGCAAGAGGGGAAAACTGTTTTTT
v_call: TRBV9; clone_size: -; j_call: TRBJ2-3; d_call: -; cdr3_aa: CASSAAGTSTDTQYF; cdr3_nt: TGTGCCAGCAGCGCGGCAGGGACTAGCACAGATACGCAGTATTTT
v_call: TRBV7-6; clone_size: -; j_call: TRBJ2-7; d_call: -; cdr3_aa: CASSLAFSSGSTYEQYF; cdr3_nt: TGTGCCAGCAGCTTAGCCTTTTCCAGCGGCTCTACCTACGAGCAGTACTTC
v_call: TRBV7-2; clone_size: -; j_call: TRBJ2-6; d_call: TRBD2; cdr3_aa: CASSLARLAGGISGANVLTF; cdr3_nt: TGTGCCAGCAGCTTAGCGCGACTAGCGGGAGGGATCTCTGGGGCCAACGTCCTGACTTTC
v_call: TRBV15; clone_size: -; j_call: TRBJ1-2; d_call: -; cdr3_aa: CATSRGVGNSAYGYTF; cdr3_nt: TGTGCCACCAGCAGGGGGGTTGGGAATTCGGCCTATGGCTACACCTTC
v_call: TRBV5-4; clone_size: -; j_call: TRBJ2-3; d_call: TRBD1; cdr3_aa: CASSTGTDTDTQYF; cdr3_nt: TGTGCCAGCAGCACCGGGACAGACACAGATACGCAGTATTTT
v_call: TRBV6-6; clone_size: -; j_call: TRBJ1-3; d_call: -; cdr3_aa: CASSEQGAANTIYF; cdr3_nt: TGTGCCAGCAGCGAACAGGGTGCTGCGAACACCATATATTTT
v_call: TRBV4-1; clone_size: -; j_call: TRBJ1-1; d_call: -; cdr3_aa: CASSPVGRKNTEAFF; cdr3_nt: TGCGCCAGCTCCCCCGTGGGCAGGAAGAACACTGAAGCTTTCTTT
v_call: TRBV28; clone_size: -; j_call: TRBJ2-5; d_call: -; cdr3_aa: CASSQTRKQETQYF; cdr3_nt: TGTGCCAGCAGTCAAACCCGGAAACAAGAGACCCAGTACTTC
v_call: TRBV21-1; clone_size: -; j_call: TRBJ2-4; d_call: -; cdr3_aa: CASSKEEGWGQNIQYF; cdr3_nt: TGTGCCAGCAGCAAAGAGGAGGGATGGGGTCAAAACATTCAGTACTTC
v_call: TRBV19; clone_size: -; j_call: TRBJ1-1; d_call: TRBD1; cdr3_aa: CASKPETGYWNTEAFF; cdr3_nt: TGTGCCAGTAAACCCGAGACAGGGTATTGGAACACTGAAGCTTTCTTT
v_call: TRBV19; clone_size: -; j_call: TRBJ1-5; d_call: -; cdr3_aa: CASSPDGHYNQPQHF; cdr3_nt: TGTGCCAGTAGTCCGGACGGACACTACAATCAGCCCCAGCATTTT
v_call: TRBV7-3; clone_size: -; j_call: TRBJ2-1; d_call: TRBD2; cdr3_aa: CASSSTPAGGSSYNEQFF; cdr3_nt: TGTGCCAGCAGCTCAACCCCTGCGGGAGGATCCTCCTACAATGAGCAGTTCTTC
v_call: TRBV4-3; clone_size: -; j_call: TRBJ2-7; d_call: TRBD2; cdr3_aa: CASSQEVRREGSYEQYF; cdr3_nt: TGCGCCAGCAGCCAAGAGGTCCGACGGGAGGGGTCCTACGAGCAGTACTTC
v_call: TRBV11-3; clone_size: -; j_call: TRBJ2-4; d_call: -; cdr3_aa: CASSLSSPILAKNIQYF; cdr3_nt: TGTGCCAGCAGCTTATCATCCCCAATCCTAGCCAAAAACATTCAGTACTTC
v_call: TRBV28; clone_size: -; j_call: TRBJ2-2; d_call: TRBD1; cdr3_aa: CASSLPGQGARELFF; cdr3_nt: TGTGCCAGCAGCCTACCGGGACAGGGGGCAAGGGAGCTGTTTTTT
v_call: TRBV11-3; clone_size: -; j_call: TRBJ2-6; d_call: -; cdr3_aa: CASSLDLLRANVLTF; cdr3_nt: TGTGCCAGCAGCTTAGACCTCTTGCGAGCCAACGTCCTGACTTTC
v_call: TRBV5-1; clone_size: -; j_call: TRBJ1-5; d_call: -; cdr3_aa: CASSLGGPGQPQHF; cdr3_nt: TGCGCCAGCAGCTTGGGGGGTCCCGGACAGCCCCAGCATTTT
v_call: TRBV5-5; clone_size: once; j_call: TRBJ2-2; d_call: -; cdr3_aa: CASSPLAGSNTGELFF; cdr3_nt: TGTGCCAGCAGCCCCTTGGCGGGATCGAACACCGGGGAGCTGTTTTTT
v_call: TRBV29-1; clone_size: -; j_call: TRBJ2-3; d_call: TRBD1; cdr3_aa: CSVDLLYRGRDRGTDTQYF; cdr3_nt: TGCAGCGTTGACCTTTTATATCGGGGCCGGGACAGGGGCACAGATACGCAGTATTTT
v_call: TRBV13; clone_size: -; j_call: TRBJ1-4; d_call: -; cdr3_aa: CASSWASEGEKLFF; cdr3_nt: TGTGCCAGCAGCTGGGCGTCGGAGGGGGAAAAACTGTTTTTT
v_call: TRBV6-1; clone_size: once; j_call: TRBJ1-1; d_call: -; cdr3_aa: CASSERPARGAFF; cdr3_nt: TGTGCCAGCAGTGAGAGGCCAGCGCGTGGAGCTTTCTTT
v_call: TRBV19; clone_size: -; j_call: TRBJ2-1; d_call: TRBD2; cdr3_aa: CASRGLDTMVEQFF; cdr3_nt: TGTGCCAGTAGGGGACTAGATACAATGGTTGAGCAGTTCTTC
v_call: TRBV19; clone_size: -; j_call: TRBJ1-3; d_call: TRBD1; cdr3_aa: CASRAGGGNTIYF; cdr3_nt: TGTGCCAGTAGGGCAGGGGGAGGAAACACCATATATTTT
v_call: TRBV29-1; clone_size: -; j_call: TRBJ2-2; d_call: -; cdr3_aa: CSVEEAGWMTGELFF; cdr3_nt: TGCAGCGTTGAGGAGGCAGGGTGGATGACCGGGGAGCTGTTTTTT
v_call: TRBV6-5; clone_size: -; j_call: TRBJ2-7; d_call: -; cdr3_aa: CASSYSAELQYF; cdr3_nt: TGTGCCAGCAGTTATTCGGCGGAGTTGCAGTACTTC
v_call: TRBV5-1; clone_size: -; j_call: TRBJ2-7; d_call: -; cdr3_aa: CASSLPPREVHEQYF; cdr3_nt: TGCGCCAGCAGCTTGCCACCGCGGGAAGTTCACGAGCAGTACTTC
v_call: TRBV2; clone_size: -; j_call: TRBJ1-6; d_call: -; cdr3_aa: CASRGGIAALNSPLHF; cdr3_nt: TGTGCCAGCAGAGGCGGGATCGCGGCCCTTAATTCACCCCTCCACTTT
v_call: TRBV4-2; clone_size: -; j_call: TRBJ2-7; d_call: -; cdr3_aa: CASSQGDSLSYEQYF; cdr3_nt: TGTGCCAGCAGCCAGGGGGACTCGCTCTCCTACGAGCAGTACTTC
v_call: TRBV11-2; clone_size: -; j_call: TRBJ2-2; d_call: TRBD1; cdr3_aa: CASSFIRQGVTGELFF; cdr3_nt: TGTGCCAGCAGCTTTATCCGGCAGGGGGTCACCGGGGAGCTGTTTTTT
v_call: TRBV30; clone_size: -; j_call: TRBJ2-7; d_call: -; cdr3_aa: CAWSYPSDRGGRNF; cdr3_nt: TGTGCCTGGAGTTACCCCTCCGACCGGGGAGGTCGCAACTTC
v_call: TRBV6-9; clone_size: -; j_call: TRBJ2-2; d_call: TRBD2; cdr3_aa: CASTGTSVTGELFF; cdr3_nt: TGTGCGTCAACCGGGACTAGTGTTACCGGGGAGCTGTTTTTT
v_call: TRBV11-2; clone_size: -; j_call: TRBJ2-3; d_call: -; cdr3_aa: CASSSGVRGFKTDTQYF; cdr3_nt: TGTGCCAGCAGCTCCGGGGTCCGGGGTTTCAAGACAGATACGCAGTATTTT
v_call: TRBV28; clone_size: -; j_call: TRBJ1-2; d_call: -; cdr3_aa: CASSFHRARGDYGYTF; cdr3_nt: TGTGCCAGCAGTTTTCACAGGGCTCGGGGAGACTATGGCTACACCTTC
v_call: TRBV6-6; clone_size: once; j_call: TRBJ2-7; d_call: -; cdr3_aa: CASSSLSVNSYEQYF; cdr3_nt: TGTGCCAGCTCGAGTCTTTCCGTAAATTCCTACGAGCAGTACTTC
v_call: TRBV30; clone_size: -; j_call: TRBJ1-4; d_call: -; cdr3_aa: CALGGVTNEKLFF; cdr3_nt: TGTGCCCTGGGGGGGGTTACGAATGAAAAACTGTTTTTT
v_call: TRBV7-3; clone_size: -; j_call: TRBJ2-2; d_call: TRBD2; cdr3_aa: CASSTTSGGNTGELFF; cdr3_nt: TGTGCCAGCAGCACGACTAGCGGGGGAAACACCGGGGAGCTGTTTTTT
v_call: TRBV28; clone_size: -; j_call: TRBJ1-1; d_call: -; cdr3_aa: CASTRAGTMNTEAFF; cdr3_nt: TGTGCCAGCACCCGTGCGGGGACCATGAACACTGAAGCTTTCTTT